These 7 T cell receptor beta chains came from one sample sequenced in a study of blood T cell repertoires in COVID-19. Assay: immunoSEQ multiplex PCR; the TCRdb copy retains only in-frame clones and omits some. This table has 200,000 to 250,000 clones, 80% to 90% appearing once. Sequenced: peripheral blood. Receptors were obtained from a man aged 50 to 60 with acute or convalescent COVID-19.

The chain couples TRBV4-1 to TRBJ1-2; 9 positions match TRBD1. The CDR3 loop spans 14 amino acids. V dropped 4 bases and J dropped 8; count of bases not matched to a gene: 8. Germline lookup yields CDR1 MGHRA and CDR2 YSYEKL. CDR3 in DNA: TGCGCCAGCAGCCTCGTACAGGGGGCGCGGGGCTACACCTTC. It codes for CASSLVQGARGYTF.

This clone was seen a handful of times. This chain uses TRBV7-9 with TRBJ2-7; 11 positions match TRBD2. This CDR3 region has 15 residues. CDR1 SEHNR and CDR2 FQNEAQ come from the germline V gene (reference sequence). J was trimmed by 1 base and V by 3 bases; bases with no gene match: 2. The CDR3 DNA is TGTGCCAGCAGCTTTCTAGCGGGAGGATCCTACGAGCAGTACTTC. Translating it yields CASSFLAGGSYEQYF.

The chain employs TRBV10-3 and TRBJ2-3, with D possibly matching TRBD1 (5 bases). Trimming took 8 bases from V and 0 from J, leaving 6 bases between them. CDR1 is ENHRY, CDR2 SYGVKD, per germline. CDR3 length: 12 amino acids. The CDR3 DNA is TGTGCCATCGGGGCTAGCACAGATACGCAGTATTTT. Protein: CAIGASTDTQYF.

The chain joins TRBV5-4 to TRBJ1-2, with TRBD1 matching over 9 bases. The germline V gene has CDR1 SGHNT and CDR2 YYREEE (reference sequence). The CDR3 is 15 amino acids. Trimming cost V 5 bases and J 7 bases; bases outside gene matches: 12. This CDR3 is CASRLTGQGAGGYTF. CDR3 bases: TGTGCCAGCAGGTTGACGGGACAGGGAGCGGGTGGCTACACCTTC.

The gene calls are TRBV3-1 (or the pseudogene TRBV3-2) and TRBJ1-6; D might be TRBD1 (5 bases). Trimming took off 1 base at V and 8 bases at J, with 15 bases between the two ends. CDR1 LGHDT and CDR2 YNNKEL come from the germline V gene (reference sequence). The CDR3 totals 16 residues. Written as DNA, the CDR3 is TGTGCCAGCAGCCAAGGGGGATCTCGGGGGTATTCACCCCTCCACTTT. It specifies CASSQGGSRGYSPLHF.

This clone occurred a few times. The chain couples TRBV4-1 to TRBJ2-7, with D perhaps TRBD2 (5 bases). Looked up from germline, CDR1 is MGHRA and CDR2 is YSYEKL. The CDR3 consists of 14 residues. Trimming shortened V by 2 bases and J by 0 bases, and 8 bases separated the two germline ends. The CDR3 region has the DNA TGCGCCAGCAGCCAATTCCGGGGCTCCTACGAGCAGTACTTC. Its translation is CASSQFRGSYEQYF.

The V and J genes are TRBV3-1 (or the pseudogene TRBV3-2) and TRBJ1-5; D may be TRBD1 (5 bases). The CDR3 covers 15 residues. Trimming cost V 0 bases and J 6 bases, with 12 bases left between them. CDR1 and CDR2 from the germline V gene are LGHDT and YNNKEL (reference sequence). CDR3 DNA: TGTGCCAGCAGCCAAGATTCCGGGGGTGGTCAGCCCCAGCATTTT. Translated: CASSQDSGGGQPQHF.